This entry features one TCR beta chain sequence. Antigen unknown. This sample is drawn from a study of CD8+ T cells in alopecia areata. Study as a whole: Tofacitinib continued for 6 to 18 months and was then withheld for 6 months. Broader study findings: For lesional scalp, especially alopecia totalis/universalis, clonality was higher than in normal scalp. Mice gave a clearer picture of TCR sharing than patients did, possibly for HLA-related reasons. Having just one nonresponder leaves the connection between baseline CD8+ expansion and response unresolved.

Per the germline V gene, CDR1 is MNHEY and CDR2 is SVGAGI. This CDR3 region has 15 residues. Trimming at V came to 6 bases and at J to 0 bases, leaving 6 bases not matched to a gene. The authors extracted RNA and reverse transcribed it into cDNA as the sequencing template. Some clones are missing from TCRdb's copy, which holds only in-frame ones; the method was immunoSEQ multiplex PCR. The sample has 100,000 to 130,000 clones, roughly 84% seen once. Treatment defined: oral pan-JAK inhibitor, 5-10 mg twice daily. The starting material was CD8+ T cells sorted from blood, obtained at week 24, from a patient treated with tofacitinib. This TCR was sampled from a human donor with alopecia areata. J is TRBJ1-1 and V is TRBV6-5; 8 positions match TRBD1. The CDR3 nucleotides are TGTGCCAGCAGCCTAGGACAGGGAATGAACACTGAAGCTTTCTTT. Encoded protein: CASSLGQGMNTEAFF.